These 18 T cell receptor beta chains came from one sample sequenced in a study of blood T cells in healthy people across ages. The authors ran a second PCR of about 6 to 11 cycles using a sample-barcoded 5' primer and a J-beta primer mix. MiXCR, applied by TCRdb to the 5' RACE reads, yields one record per CDR3 protein. Among over a million distinct CDR3 sequences, 20% to 25% were seen once, and the ten largest hold less than 0.75%. These data were also reused for a study on T cells of mothers and their children.

The sample taken for sequencing was blood. These receptors all come from a girl between 2 and 10 years old in good health.

This clonotype was counted only a few times. This sequence joins TRBV7-9 and TRBJ2-1, with 11 bases fitting TRBD2. Per the germline V gene, CDR1 is SEHNR and CDR2 is FQNEAQ (reference sequence). V shed 2 bases, J shed 8 bases, and the junction held 2 bases outside the gene matches. The CDR3 loop spans 14 amino acids. DNA of the CDR3: TGTGCCAGCAGCTTATTACTAGCGGGAGATGAGCAGTTCTTC. It is translated as CASSLLLAGDEQFF.

This clonotype was counted only a few times. Here the CDR3 DNA reads TGTGCCAGCAGCGCGACTTCCGGCTACCATCAAGAGACCCAGTACTTC. It yields the protein CASSATSGYHQETQYF. The rearrangement links TRBV2 to TRBJ2-5; no clear D gene. Trimming left V 6 bases short and J 2 bases short, with 19 bases between. The CDR3 is 16 residues long. Germline CDR1 SNHLY, CDR2 FYNNEI.

Concerning this clonotype: Given the absence of the conserved phenylalanine or tryptophan at the CDR3 end, a read error is likely. The chain couples TRBV5-6 to TRBJ2-1, with 7 nucleotides matching TRBD2. The V segment lost 0 bases and the J segment 0 bases; nucleotides outside the gene matches: 0. This CDR3 is built from 15 residues. The germline V gene encodes CDR1 SGHDT and CDR2 YYEEEE. The CDR3 DNA reads as TGTGCCAGCAGCTTGGGCGGGAGCTCCTACAATGAGCAGTTCCTC. It yields the protein CASSLGGSSYNEQFL.

This clonotype was counted once. This CDR3 reads CSVTGGLAKNIQYF. In DNA, the CDR3 is TGCAGCGTGACGGGGGGGCTAGCCAAAAACATTCAGTACTTC. This chain joins TRBV29-1 and TRBJ2-4; 8 positions match TRBD2. CDR3 length equals 14 residues. The germline gives CDR1 SQVTM, CDR2 ANQGSEA. After removal of 6 bases from V and 0 bases from J, the junction contained 4 bases not matched to a gene.

This clonotype has just a few counts. The CDR3 reads CASSPTSGHNEQFF. DNA of the CDR3: TGTGCCAGCAGCCCAACTAGCGGCCACAATGAGCAGTTCTTC. The V call is TRBV7-3, the J call TRBJ2-1, with 8 bases identical to TRBD2. The CDR3 covers 14 residues. With V trimmed by 5 bases and J by 5 bases, 5 bases remained unmatched. The germline CDR1 and CDR2 sequences are SGHTA and FQGTGA.

This clonotype has only a few counts. The CDR3: CASYPSGNTEAFF. CDR3 DNA sequence: TGTGCCAGTTACCCCTCGGGGAACACTGAAGCTTTCTTT. The chain carries TRBV6-5 and TRBJ1-1; D unresolved. The ends were cut back, 9 bases at V and 1 base at J, with 12 bases in the middle. This CDR3 spans 13 amino acids. CDR1 and CDR2 from the germline V gene are MNHEY and SVGAGI.

This clonotype showed up just a few times. The chain links TRBV20-1 to TRBJ1-4, with no clear D. Looked up from germline, CDR1 is DFQATT and CDR2 is SNEGSKA (reference sequence). The V end was cut by 0 bases, the J end by 3 bases, with 11 bases between. The CDR3 is 15 amino acids. CDR3 sequence: CSARDSGVPNEKLFF. The CDR3 nucleotides are TGCAGTGCTAGAGATTCAGGAGTCCCTAATGAAAAACTGTTTTTT.

The chain employs TRBV4-1 and TRBJ2-2; a possible D gene is TRBD1 (6 bases). This CDR3 is built from 15 residues. V was shortened by 1 base and J by 5 bases, with 11 bases between the two germline ends. From germline, CDR1 is MGHRA and CDR2 YSYEKL. The CDR3 DNA sequence: TGCGCCAGCAGCCAAGTTGGGGGCCGTACCGGGGAGCTGTTTTTT. Its translation: CASSQVGGRTGELFF.

This clonotype occurred a few times. This chain joins TRBV7-2 and TRBJ2-1; D may be TRBD1 (5 bases). This CDR3 spans 11 amino acids. The germline CDR1 and CDR2 sequences are SGHTA and FQGNSA. V was pared by 7 bases and J by 15 bases, with 16 bases between. CDR3 region: CASTAQGFPFF. CDR3 coding DNA: TGTGCCAGCACCGCGCAGGGATTCCCGTTCTTC.

This clonotype appeared once. The V call is TRBV20-1, the J call TRBJ2-7, with no clear D. Germline loops: CDR1 DFQATT, CDR2 SNEGSKA (reference sequence). This CDR3 is 12 amino acids long. Trimming removed 3 bases from V and 1 base from J, with 7 bases in between. This chain's CDR3 is CSASDPSYEQYF. Here the CDR3 DNA reads TGCAGTGCTAGCGACCCATCCTACGAGCAGTACTTC.

The chain employs TRBV5-4 and TRBJ2-1; TRBD1 agrees at 9 bases. The germline V gene has CDR1 SGHNT and CDR2 YYREEE (reference sequence). The CDR3 is made up of 14 amino acids. Trimming took 6 bases from V and 9 from J; bases not matched to a gene: 10. The DNA for the CDR3 is TGTGCCAGCACTGGGACAGGGTCGGCCGGTGAGCAGTTCTTC. It yields the protein CASTGTGSAGEQFF. The variable domain in full, with the rest retrieved from reference TRBV5-4 and TRBJ2-1, is ETGVTQSPTHLIKTRGQQVTLRCSSQSGHNTVSWYQQALGQGPQFIFQYYREEENGRGNFPPRFSGLQFPNYSSELNVNALELDDSALYLCASTGTGSAGEQFFGPGTRLTVL.

The V call is TRBV7-6, the J call TRBJ2-2; maybe TRBD2 (6 bases). CDR3 length equals 15 residues. V dropped 5 bases and J dropped 2 bases, with 12 bases sitting between them. CDR1 and CDR2 from the germline V gene are SGHVS and FNYEAQ. The CDR3 region is CASSRNSGNTGELFF. The CDR3, as DNA: TGTGCCAGCAGCAGAAATAGCGGCAACACCGGGGAGCTGTTTTTT. The full variable domain, its missing parts supplied by reference TRBV7-6 and TRBJ2-2, is GAGVSQSPRYKVTKRGQDVALRCDPISGHVSLYWYRQALGQGPEFLTYFNYEAQQDKSGLPNDRFSAERPEGSISTLTIQRTEQRDSAMYRCASSRNSGNTGELFFGEGSRLTVL.

This sequence joins TRBV6-1 and TRBJ1-2, with D hard to call. Trimming cost V 2 bases and J 5 bases, with 15 bases left between them. The germline V gene has CDR1 MNHNS and CDR2 SASEGT. The CDR3 length is 15 residues. The CDR3 region has the DNA TGTGCCAGCAGTGAATATACGGTCCTCCTTTATGGCTACACCTTC. This gives the protein CASSEYTVLLYGYTF.

This clonotype was seen a handful of times. CDR3 nucleotides: TGTGCCAGCAGCCAAGATTGGAAAGGAGGGATCCAAGAGACCCAGTACTTC. Translating it yields CASSQDWKGGIQETQYF. The V call is TRBV14, the J call TRBJ2-5; a possible D gene is TRBD2 (6 bases). Germline lookup yields CDR1 SGHDN and CDR2 FVKESK. This CDR3 spans 17 amino acids. V was trimmed by 0 bases and J by 1 base, leaving 15 bases between them.

This sequence joins TRBV15 and TRBJ2-7, with 8 bases that match TRBD2. Germline CDR1 is LNHNV and CDR2 is YYDKDF (reference sequence). CDR3 size: 17 residues. The junction had 15 bases not matched to a gene; V was cut back by 5 bases and J by 3 bases. CDR3 sequence (DNA): TGTGCCACCAGCGGGGGTGCTCCGGGAGGGCCTAACTACGAGCAGTACTTC. This encodes CATSGGAPGGPNYEQYF. The full variable domain, with the rest looked up from reference TRBV15 and TRBJ2-7, is DAMVIQNPRYQVTQFGKPVTLSCSQTLNHNVMYWYQQKSSQAPKLLFHYYDKDFNNEADTPDNFQSRRPNTSFCFLDIRSPGLGDTAMYLCATSGGAPGGPNYEQYFGPGTRLTVT.

This clonotype was detected a few times. V gene TRBV12-3 or TRBV12-4 combines with J gene TRBJ1-2; D not certain. Trimming left V 4 bases short and J 7 bases short, with 4 bases between. The CDR3 spans 10 residues. CDR3 nucleotide sequence: TGTGCCAGCAGTTCGGGTGGCTACACCTTC. Protein sequence: CASSSGGYTF.

The chain recombines TRBV11-2 with TRBJ2-5, with D possibly being TRBD2 (6 bases). With the DNA end fitting TRBJ2-1 better, the J assignment may be wrong. Germline assignment: CDR1 SGHAT and CDR2 FQNNGV. This CDR3 spans 15 amino acids. As DNA, the CDR3 is TGTGCCAGCAGCTTCACGGACTACTTTTACAATGAGCAGTTCTTC. Translation gives CASSFTDYFYNEQFF.

The gene calls are TRBV29-1 and TRBJ2-2, with unresolved D. Germline V gives CDR1 SQVTM, CDR2 ANQGSEA. This CDR3 contains 14 residues. Trimming took off 5 bases at V and 0 bases at J, with 10 bases between the two ends. The CDR3 region is CSVTGPANTGELFF. The DNA for the CDR3 is TGCAGCGTTACCGGGCCCGCGAACACCGGGGAGCTGTTTTTT.